This record concerns one T cell receptor (beta chain) sequence. This entry is derived from a study of PD-L1 blockade in urothelial cancer. Across the whole study: About nine tenths of the roughly 30 patients comprised males who had bladder-origin urothelial cancer.

Produced via immunoSEQ multiplex PCR; TCRdb's table is partial and in-frame only. The sample contains about 84,000 clones, roughly 80% of which appear only once. Between the trimmed V and J ends, which lost 4 bases and 3 bases, there was a span of 15 bases. This CDR3 comprises 15 residues. The V gene's germline CDR1 is LNHDA and CDR2 SQIVND (reference sequence). This specimen was PBMCs, taken around atezolizumab (anti-PD-L1) treatment. V and J are TRBV19 and TRBJ1-1, with D uncertain. This receptor was obtained from a man between 65 and 80 years old with urothelial cancer. The CDR3 DNA reads as TGTGCCAGTAGTAAGAGGTCCGCCTGGGACACTGAAGCTTTCTTT. The encoded protein is CASSKRSAWDTEAFF.